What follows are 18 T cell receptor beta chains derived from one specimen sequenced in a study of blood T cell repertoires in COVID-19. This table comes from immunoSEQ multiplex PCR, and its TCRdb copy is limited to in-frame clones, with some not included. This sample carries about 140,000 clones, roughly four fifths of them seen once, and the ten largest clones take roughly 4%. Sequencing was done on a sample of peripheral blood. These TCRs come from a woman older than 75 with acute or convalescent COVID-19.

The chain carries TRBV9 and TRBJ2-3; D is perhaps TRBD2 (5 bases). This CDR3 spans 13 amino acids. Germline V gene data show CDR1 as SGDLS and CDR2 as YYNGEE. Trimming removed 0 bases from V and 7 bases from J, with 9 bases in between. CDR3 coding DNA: TGTGCCAGCAGCGTAGACGGAGGCTATACGCAGTATTTT. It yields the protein CASSVDGGYTQYF.

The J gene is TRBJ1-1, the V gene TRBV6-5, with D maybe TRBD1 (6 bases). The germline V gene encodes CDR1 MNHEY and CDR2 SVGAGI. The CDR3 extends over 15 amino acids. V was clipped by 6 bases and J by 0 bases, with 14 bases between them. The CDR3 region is CASSSGQRMNTEAFF. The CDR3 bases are TGTGCCAGCAGCTCTGGACAGCGAATGAACACTGAAGCTTTCTTT.

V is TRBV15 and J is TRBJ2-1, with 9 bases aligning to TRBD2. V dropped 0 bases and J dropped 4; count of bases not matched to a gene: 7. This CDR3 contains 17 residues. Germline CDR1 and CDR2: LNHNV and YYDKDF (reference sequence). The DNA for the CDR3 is TGTGCCACCAGCAGAGATCAGTTAGCGGGGGCTTACAATGAGCAGTTCTTC. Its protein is CATSRDQLAGAYNEQFF. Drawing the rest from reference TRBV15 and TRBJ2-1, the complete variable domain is DAMVIQNPRYQVTQFGKPVTLSCSQTLNHNVMYWYQQKSSQAPKLLFHYYDKDFNNEADTPDNFQSRRPNTSFCFLDIRSPGLGDTAMYLCATSRDQLAGAYNEQFFGPGTRLTVL.

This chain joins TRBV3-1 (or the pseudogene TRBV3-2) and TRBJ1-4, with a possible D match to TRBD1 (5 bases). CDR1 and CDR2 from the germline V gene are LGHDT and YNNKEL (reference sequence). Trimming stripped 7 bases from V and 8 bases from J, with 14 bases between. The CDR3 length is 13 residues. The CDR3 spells CASTYGGGEKLFF. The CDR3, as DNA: TGTGCCAGCACCTACGGGGGTGGGGAAAAACTGTTTTTT.

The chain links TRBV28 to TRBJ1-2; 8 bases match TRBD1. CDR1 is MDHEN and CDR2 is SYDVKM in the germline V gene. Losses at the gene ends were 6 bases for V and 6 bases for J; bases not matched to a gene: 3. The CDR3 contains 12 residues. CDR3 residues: CASRQTGDGYTF. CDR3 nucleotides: TGTGCCAGCAGGCAGACAGGGGATGGCTACACCTTC.

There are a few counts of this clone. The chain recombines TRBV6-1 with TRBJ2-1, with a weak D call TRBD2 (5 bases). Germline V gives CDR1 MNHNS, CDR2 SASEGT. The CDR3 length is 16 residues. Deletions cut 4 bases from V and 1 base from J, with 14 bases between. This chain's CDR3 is CASSGLRGKSYNEQFF. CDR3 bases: TGTGCCAGCAGTGGGTTACGAGGGAAGTCCTACAATGAGCAGTTCTTC.

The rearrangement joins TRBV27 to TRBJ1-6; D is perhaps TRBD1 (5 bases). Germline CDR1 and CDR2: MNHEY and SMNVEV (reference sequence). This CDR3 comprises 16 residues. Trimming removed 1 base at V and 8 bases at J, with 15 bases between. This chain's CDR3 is CASSLFARGWDSPLHF. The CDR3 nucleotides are TGTGCCAGCAGTTTATTTGCTAGGGGATGGGATTCACCCCTCCACTTT.

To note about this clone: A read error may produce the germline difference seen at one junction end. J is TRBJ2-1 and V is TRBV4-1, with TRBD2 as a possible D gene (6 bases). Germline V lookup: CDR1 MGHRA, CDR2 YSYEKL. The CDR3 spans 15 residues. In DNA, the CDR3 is TGCCCCAGCCGCCAACTCGGGGGACGCTACAATGAGCAGTTCTTC. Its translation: CPSRQLGGRYNEQFF.

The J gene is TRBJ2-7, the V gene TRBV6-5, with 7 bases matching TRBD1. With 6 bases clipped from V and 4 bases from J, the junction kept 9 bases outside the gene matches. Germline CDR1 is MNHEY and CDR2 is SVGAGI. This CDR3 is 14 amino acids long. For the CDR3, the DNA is TGTGCCAGCAGCAAGGGACAGCAGCTATACGAGCAGTACTTC. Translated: CASSKGQQLYEQYF.

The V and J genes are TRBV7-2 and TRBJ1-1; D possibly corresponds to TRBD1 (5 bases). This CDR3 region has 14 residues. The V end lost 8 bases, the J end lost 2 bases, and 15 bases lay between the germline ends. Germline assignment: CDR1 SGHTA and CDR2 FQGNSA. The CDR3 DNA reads TGTGCCAGCGGGGGATGGGGGGGAAACACTGAAGCTTTCTTT. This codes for CASGGWGGNTEAFF.

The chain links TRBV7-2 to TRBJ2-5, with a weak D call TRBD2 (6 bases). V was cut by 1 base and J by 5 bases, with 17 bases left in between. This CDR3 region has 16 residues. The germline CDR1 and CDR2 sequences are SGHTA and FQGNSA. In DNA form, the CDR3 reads TGTGCCAGCAGCTTAGTTGACGGAGGGGTGCGGGAGACCCAGTACTTC. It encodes CASSLVDGGVRETQYF.

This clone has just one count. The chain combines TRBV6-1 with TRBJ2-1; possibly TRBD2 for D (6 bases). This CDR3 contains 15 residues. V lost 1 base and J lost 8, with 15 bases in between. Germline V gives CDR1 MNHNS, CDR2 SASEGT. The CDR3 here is CASSEGLTRGDEQFF. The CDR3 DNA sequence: TGTGCCAGCAGTGAAGGGCTCACACGCGGGGATGAGCAGTTCTTC.

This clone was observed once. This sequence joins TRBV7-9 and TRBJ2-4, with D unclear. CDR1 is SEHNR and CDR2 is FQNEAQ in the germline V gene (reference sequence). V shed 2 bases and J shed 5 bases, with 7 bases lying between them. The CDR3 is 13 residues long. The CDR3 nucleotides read TGTGCCAGCAGCTTATCGGGTGAAAACATTCAGTACTTC. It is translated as CASSLSGENIQYF.

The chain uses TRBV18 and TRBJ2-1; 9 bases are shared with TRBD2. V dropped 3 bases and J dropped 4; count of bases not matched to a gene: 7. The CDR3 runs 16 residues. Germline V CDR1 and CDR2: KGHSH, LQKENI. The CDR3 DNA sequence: TGTGCCAGCTCACCCACCGGGACTAGCCGATACAATGAGCAGTTCTTC. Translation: CASSPTGTSRYNEQFF.

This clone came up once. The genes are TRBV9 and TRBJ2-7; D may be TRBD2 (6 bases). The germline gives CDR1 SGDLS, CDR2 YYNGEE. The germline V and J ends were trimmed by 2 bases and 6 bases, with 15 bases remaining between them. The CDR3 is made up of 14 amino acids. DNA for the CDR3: TGTGCCAGCAGCGTGCTCCGGGAGCCGAGCGAGCAGTACTTC. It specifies CASSVLREPSEQYF.

The CDR3 sequence is CASSQDLYPSGYTF. The CDR3 DNA sequence: TGTGCCAGCAGCCAAGACCTCTATCCTAGTGGCTACACCTTC. J is TRBJ1-2 and V is TRBV14; unclear D gene. Trimming took off 0 bases at V and 7 bases at J, with 12 bases between the two ends. The germline V gene has CDR1 SGHDN and CDR2 FVKESK. The CDR3 totals 14 residues.

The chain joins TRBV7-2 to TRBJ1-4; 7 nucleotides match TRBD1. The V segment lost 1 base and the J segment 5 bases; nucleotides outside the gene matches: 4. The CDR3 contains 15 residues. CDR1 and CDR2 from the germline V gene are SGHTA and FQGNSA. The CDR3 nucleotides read TGTGCCAGCAGCTTAGGCGGGACAGTCAATGAAAAACTGTTTTTT. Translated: CASSLGGTVNEKLFF.

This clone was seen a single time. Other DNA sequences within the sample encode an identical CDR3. The CDR3 protein is CASSLRRGETQYF. The CDR3 DNA follows: TGTGCCAGCAGTTTACGGCGGGGAGAGACCCAGTACTTC. The chain couples TRBV27 to TRBJ2-5; D may be TRBD2 (6 bases). The CDR3 has 13 amino acids. V dropped 2 bases and J dropped 4 bases, with 8 bases sitting between them. Germline CDR1 MNHEY, CDR2 SMNVEV (reference sequence).